These T cell receptor beta chains were read from a single sample in a study of OX40 agonist ivuxolimab in advanced cancers. Sequencing used immunoSEQ multiplex PCR; TCRdb keeps in-frame clones, though not all of them. The repertoire holds 65,000 to 95,000 clones, with more than 75% as singletons. Sequenced here: CD4+ or CD8+ T cells sorted from blood, sampled in a trial of the OX40 agonist ivuxolimab. Every receptor here comes from an adult with an advanced solid tumor such as melanoma, head and neck, liver or kidney cancer. CDR3s include the opening cysteine and the closing phenylalanine or tryptophan. A D gene is named only where the DNA matches it firmly. Size tells how often a clone was seen (once, few, many) or the class of an expanded clone, and some rows leave it out.

v_call	cdr3_length	d_call	clone_size	j_call	cdr3_nt	cdr3_aa
TRBV9	15	.	.	TRBJ2-1	TGTGCCAGCAGCCCCAGTGGCAGGCGGGACAATGAGCAGTTCTTC	CASSPSGRRDNEQFF
TRBV23-1	13	.	once	TRBJ2-5	TGCGCCAGCAGTCGAATTCCAGGGGAGACCCAGTACTTC	CASSRIPGETQYF
TRBV6-1	15	.	.	TRBJ2-1	TGTGCCAGCAGTGAAGACACTAGCAAGGGTCTCGGGCAGTTCTTC	CASSEDTSKGLGQFF
TRBV2	13	TRBD1	.	TRBJ1-5	TGTGCCAGCAAAACAGGGGGCGGACAGCCCCAGCATTTT	CASKTGGGQPQHF
TRBV19	16	TRBD1	.	TRBJ2-7	TGTGCCAGTAGTATAGCTGAGGGGGCGCAAACCTACGAGCAGTACTTC	CASSIAEGAQTYEQYF
TRBV9	12	TRBD2	.	TRBJ2-7	TGTGCCAGCAGTCGGAGTGGGAGGGTGCAGTACTTC	CASSRSGRVQYF
TRBV19	16	.	.	TRBJ2-3	TGTGCCAGTAGTACATATGGGGAGACTAGCACAGATACGCAGTATTTT	CASSTYGETSTDTQYF
TRBV11-2	13	TRBD1	.	TRBJ2-7	TGTGCCAGCAGCTTAAACAGGGGCGGCGAGCAGTACTTC	CASSLNRGGEQYF
TRBV2	16	TRBD1	.	TRBJ1-5	TGTGCCAGCAGGCGGAGACAGGGGCATAGCAATCAGCCCCAGCATTTT	CASRRRQGHSNQPQHF
TRBV5-6	15	TRBD1	.	TRBJ1-5	TGTGCCAGCAGCTCGTCGGACAGGGTCAATCAGCCCCAGCATTTT	CASSSSDRVNQPQHF
TRBV6-5	14	TRBD1	.	TRBJ2-2	TGTGCCAGCAACACAGGGGGCTACACCGGGGAGCTGTTTTTT	CASNTGGYTGELFF
TRBV19	13	.	.	TRBJ2-7	TGTGCCAGTAGTATACGGACGGGCTACGAGCAGTACTTC	CASSIRTGYEQYF
TRBV7-9	13	.	.	TRBJ2-1	TGTGCCAGCATCCTCGCGGGGGCCAATGAGCAGTTCTTC	CASILAGANEQFF
TRBV6-6	13	.	.	TRBJ2-7	TGTGCCAGCAGTTACGGGCGAATCTACGAGCAGTACTTC	CASSYGRIYEQYF